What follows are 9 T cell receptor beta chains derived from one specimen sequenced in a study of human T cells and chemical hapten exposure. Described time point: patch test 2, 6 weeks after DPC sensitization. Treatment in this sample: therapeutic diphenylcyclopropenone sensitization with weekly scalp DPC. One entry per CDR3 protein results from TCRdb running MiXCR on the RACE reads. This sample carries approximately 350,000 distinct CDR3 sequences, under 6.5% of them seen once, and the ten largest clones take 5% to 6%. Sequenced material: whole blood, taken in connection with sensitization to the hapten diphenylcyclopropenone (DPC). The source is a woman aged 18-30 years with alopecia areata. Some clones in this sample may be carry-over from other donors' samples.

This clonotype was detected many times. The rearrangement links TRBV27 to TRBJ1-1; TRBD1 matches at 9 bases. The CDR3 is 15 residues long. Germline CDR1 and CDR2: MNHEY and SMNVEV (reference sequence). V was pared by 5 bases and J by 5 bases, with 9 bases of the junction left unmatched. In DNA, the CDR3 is TGTGCCAGCAGTCCTGGCGGGACAGGGCGAACTGAAGCTTTCTTT. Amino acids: CASSPGGTGRTEAFF.

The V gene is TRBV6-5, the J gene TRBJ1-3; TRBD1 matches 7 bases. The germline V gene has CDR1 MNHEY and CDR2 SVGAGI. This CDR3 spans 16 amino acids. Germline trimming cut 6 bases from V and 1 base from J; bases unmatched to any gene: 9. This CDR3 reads CASSKGRGTSGNTIYF. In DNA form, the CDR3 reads TGTGCCAGCAGCAAAGGCAGGGGGACGTCTGGAAACACCATATATTTT.

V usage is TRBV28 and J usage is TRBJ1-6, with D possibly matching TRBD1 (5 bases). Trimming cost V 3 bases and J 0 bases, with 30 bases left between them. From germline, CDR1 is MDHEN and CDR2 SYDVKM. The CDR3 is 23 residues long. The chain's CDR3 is CASSFLRDGLKSVTSSYNSPLHF. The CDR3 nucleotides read TGTGCCAGCAGTTTCCTCCGGGACGGCCTGAAATCAGTTACAAGCTCCTATAATTCACCCCTCCACTTT.

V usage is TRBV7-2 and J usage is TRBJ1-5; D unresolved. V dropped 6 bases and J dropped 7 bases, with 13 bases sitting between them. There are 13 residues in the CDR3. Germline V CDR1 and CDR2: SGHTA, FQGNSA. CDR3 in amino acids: CASSKGSRQPQHF. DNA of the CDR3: TGTGCCAGCAGTAAAGGGTCACGGCAGCCCCAGCATTTT.

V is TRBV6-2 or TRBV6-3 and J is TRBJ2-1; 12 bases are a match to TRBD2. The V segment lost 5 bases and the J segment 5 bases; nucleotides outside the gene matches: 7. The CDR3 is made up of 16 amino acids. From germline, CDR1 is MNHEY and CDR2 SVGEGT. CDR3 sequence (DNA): TGTGCCAGCAGTCCTCCGCCTAGCGGGGGGGACAATGAGCAGTTCTTC. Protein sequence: CASSPPPSGGDNEQFF.

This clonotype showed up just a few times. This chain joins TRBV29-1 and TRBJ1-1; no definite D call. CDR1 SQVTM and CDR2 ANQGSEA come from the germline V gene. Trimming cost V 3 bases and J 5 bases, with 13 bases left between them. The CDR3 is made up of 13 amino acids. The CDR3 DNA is TGCAGCGTTGAGTTCCAGGACGGAACTGAAGCTTTCTTT. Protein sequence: CSVEFQDGTEAFF.

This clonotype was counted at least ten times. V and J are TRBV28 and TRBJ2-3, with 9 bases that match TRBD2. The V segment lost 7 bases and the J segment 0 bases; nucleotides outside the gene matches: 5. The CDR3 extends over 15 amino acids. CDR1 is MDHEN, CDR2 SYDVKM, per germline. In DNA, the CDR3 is TGTGCCAGCATTTCTAGCGGGGCAAGCACAGATACGCAGTATTTT. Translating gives CASISSGASTDTQYF.

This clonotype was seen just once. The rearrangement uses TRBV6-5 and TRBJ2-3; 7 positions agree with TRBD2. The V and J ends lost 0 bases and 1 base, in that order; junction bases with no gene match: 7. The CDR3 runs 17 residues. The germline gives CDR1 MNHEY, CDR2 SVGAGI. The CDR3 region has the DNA TGTGCCAGCAGTTACTCGCGGTCGGGGGGTGGCACAGATACGCAGTATTTT. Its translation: CASSYSRSGGGTDTQYF.

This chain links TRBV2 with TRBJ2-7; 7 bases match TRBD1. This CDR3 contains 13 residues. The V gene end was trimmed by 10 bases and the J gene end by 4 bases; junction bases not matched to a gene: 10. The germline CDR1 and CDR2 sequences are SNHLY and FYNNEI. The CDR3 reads CAITWNRGYEQYF. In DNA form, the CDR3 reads TGTGCCATCACTTGGAACAGGGGATACGAGCAGTACTTC.